These T cell receptor beta chains were read from a single sample in a study of T cells after yellow fever vaccination. TCRdb analysed the 5' RACE reads with MiXCR anew, one entry per CDR3 protein. The sample lists a few hundred thousand distinct CDR3 sequences; roughly 3.5% were seen once. Source: PBMCs, taken on the day of the yellow fever booster vaccination. The receptors were gathered from a man aged 18 to 29 who received the YFV17D yellow fever vaccine. Each CDR3 is given with its conserved first and last residue. Fields, in order: D gene, clone size, J gene, V gene, CDR3 protein, CDR3 DNA. D genes are given only for firm matches. Clone size, where shown, is once, few, many, or a class for clones that have expanded.

d_gene: .; abundance: many; j_gene: TRBJ2-5; v_gene: TRBV4-3; CDR3aa: CASSQDWAAQETQYF; CDR3nt: TGCGCCAGCAGCCAAGATTGGGCGGCCCAAGAGACCCAGTACTTC
d_gene: .; abundance: .; j_gene: TRBJ2-5; v_gene: TRBV14; CDR3aa: CASSPAGWALETQYF; CDR3nt: TGTGCCAGCAGTCCCGCAGGCTGGGCATTGGAGACCCAGTACTTC
d_gene: .; abundance: many; j_gene: TRBJ2-7; v_gene: TRBV11-2; CDR3aa: CASSPPGAIGYEQYF; CDR3nt: TGTGCCAGCAGCCCGCCAGGGGCCATCGGGTACGAGCAGTACTTC
d_gene: .; abundance: few; j_gene: TRBJ2-7; v_gene: TRBV10-3; CDR3aa: CAISGADEQYF; CDR3nt: TGTGCCATCAGTGGAGCGGACGAGCAGTACTTC
d_gene: .; abundance: .; j_gene: TRBJ1-5; v_gene: TRBV19; CDR3aa: CASSIRSQEPQHF; CDR3nt: TGTGCCAGTAGTATCCGCAGCCAAGAGCCCCAGCATTTT
d_gene: .; abundance: .; j_gene: TRBJ2-1; v_gene: TRBV27; CDR3aa: CASSSWKNSYNEQFF; CDR3nt: TGTGCCAGCAGTTCATGGAAAAACTCCTACAATGAGCAGTTCTTC
d_gene: .; abundance: .; j_gene: TRBJ2-1; v_gene: TRBV18; CDR3aa: CASSPDTGRIGEQFF; CDR3nt: TGTGCCAGCTCACCAGACACAGGGAGGATAGGGGAGCAGTTCTTC
d_gene: .; abundance: many; j_gene: TRBJ2-1; v_gene: TRBV4-1; CDR3aa: CASSPLLSGHNPNEQFF; CDR3nt: TGCGCCAGCAGCCCTCTCCTGAGCGGTCACAACCCGAATGAGCAGTTCTTC
d_gene: TRBD1; abundance: few; j_gene: TRBJ2-3; v_gene: TRBV11-2; CDR3aa: CASARDRGTDTQYF; CDR3nt: TGTGCCAGCGCCCGGGACAGGGGAACAGATACGCAGTATTTT
d_gene: TRBD1; abundance: many; j_gene: TRBJ2-4; v_gene: TRBV20-1; CDR3aa: CSARGSTGGENIQYF; CDR3nt: TGCAGTGCTAGAGGGTCTACAGGGGGCGAAAACATTCAGTACTTC
d_gene: .; abundance: .; j_gene: TRBJ2-1; v_gene: TRBV9; CDR3aa: CASSPPEGESSYNEQFF; CDR3nt: TGTGCCAGCAGCCCTCCAGAGGGGGAGAGCTCCTACAATGAGCAGTTCTTC
d_gene: .; abundance: few; j_gene: TRBJ2-6; v_gene: TRBV6-5; CDR3aa: CASSYWVISSGANVLTF; CDR3nt: TGTGCCAGCAGTTACTGGGTGATAAGCTCTGGGGCCAACGTCCTGACTTTC
d_gene: .; abundance: many; j_gene: TRBJ1-1; v_gene: TRBV7-2; CDR3aa: CASSSQGITEAFF; CDR3nt: TGTGCCAGCAGTTCACAGGGTATCACTGAAGCTTTCTTT
d_gene: .; abundance: many; j_gene: TRBJ2-7; v_gene: TRBV6-1; CDR3aa: CASSGDSTIYEQYF; CDR3nt: TGTGCCAGCAGTGGAGACAGTACCATCTACGAGCAGTACTTC
d_gene: .; abundance: many; j_gene: TRBJ1-6; v_gene: TRBV4-3; CDR3aa: CASSHRGAATSYNSPLHF; CDR3nt: TGCGCCAGCAGCCACCGAGGGGCGGCTACTTCTTATAATTCACCCCTCCACTTT
d_gene: TRBD1; abundance: few; j_gene: TRBJ2-7; v_gene: TRBV5-6; CDR3aa: CASSSIGTGSSYEQYF; CDR3nt: TGTGCCAGCAGCTCCATCGGGACAGGGAGCTCCTACGAGCAGTACTTC
d_gene: .; abundance: many; j_gene: TRBJ2-3; v_gene: TRBV6-5; CDR3aa: CASARRWLTDTQYF; CDR3nt: TGTGCCAGCGCCCGACGATGGCTAACCGATACGCAGTATTTT
d_gene: TRBD2; abundance: many; j_gene: TRBJ2-1; v_gene: TRBV11-2; CDR3aa: CASSSLAGGPDEQFF; CDR3nt: TGTGCCAGCAGCTCCCTAGCGGGGGGGCCAGATGAGCAGTTCTTC
d_gene: .; abundance: few; j_gene: TRBJ1-1; v_gene: TRBV20-1; CDR3aa: CSARHTEAFF; CDR3nt: TGCAGTGCTAGACACACTGAAGCTTTCTTT
d_gene: TRBD2; abundance: .; j_gene: TRBJ2-3; v_gene: TRBV4-1; CDR3aa: CASSQRLAVTDTQYF; CDR3nt: TGCGCCAGCAGCCAACGGCTAGCGGTCACAGATACGCAGTATTTT
d_gene: .; abundance: many; j_gene: TRBJ1-3; v_gene: TRBV7-2; CDR3aa: CASSRRGGPGNTIYF; CDR3nt: TGTGCCAGCAGCCGAAGGGGGGGGCCGGGAAACACCATATATTTT
d_gene: .; abundance: many; j_gene: TRBJ2-5; v_gene: TRBV4-3; CDR3aa: CASSQETGSTQETQYF; CDR3nt: TGCGCCAGCAGCCAAGAAACGGGGAGTACTCAAGAGACCCAGTACTTC
d_gene: .; abundance: many; j_gene: TRBJ1-1; v_gene: TRBV5-1; CDR3aa: CASSLSRGPMNTEAFF; CDR3nt: TGCGCCAGCAGTTTGAGTAGGGGACCTATGAACACTGAAGCTTTCTTT
d_gene: .; abundance: many; j_gene: TRBJ2-1; v_gene: TRBV21-1; CDR3aa: CASRTGENEQFF; CDR3nt: TGTGCCAGTAGGACAGGGGAGAATGAGCAGTTCTTC
d_gene: .; abundance: .; j_gene: TRBJ2-3; v_gene: TRBV6-2/TRBV6-3; CDR3aa: CASSYSGGGPDTQYF; CDR3nt: TGTGCCAGCAGTTACTCGGGGGGCGGCCCAGATACGCAGTATTTT
d_gene: .; abundance: .; j_gene: TRBJ2-1; v_gene: TRBV6-4; CDR3aa: CASSVGGGAAQFF; CDR3nt: TGTGCCAGCAGTGTTGGCGGGGGCGCCGCGCAGTTCTTC
d_gene: .; abundance: many; j_gene: TRBJ2-5; v_gene: TRBV7-6; CDR3aa: CASSLAQKSETQYF; CDR3nt: TGTGCCAGCAGCTTAGCGCAGAAATCGGAGACCCAGTACTTC
d_gene: TRBD1; abundance: many; j_gene: TRBJ2-1; v_gene: TRBV4-1; CDR3aa: CASSQLDRGPYNEQFF; CDR3nt: TGCGCCAGCAGCCAACTGGACAGGGGGCCCTACAATGAGCAGTTCTTC
d_gene: .; abundance: many; j_gene: TRBJ2-1; v_gene: TRBV7-9; CDR3aa: CASSLVPRVPEQFF; CDR3nt: TGTGCCAGCAGCTTAGTCCCGCGGGTTCCTGAGCAGTTCTTC
d_gene: .; abundance: many; j_gene: TRBJ2-2; v_gene: TRBV29-1; CDR3aa: CSVYIPPSTGELFF; CDR3nt: TGCAGCGTTTACATCCCGCCGAGCACCGGGGAGCTGTTTTTT
d_gene: TRBD1; abundance: .; j_gene: TRBJ1-1; v_gene: TRBV25-1; CDR3aa: CASSGLRGRNTEAFF; CDR3nt: TGTGCCAGCAGTGGCCTCAGGGGGCGGAACACTGAAGCTTTCTTT
d_gene: TRBD2; abundance: many; j_gene: TRBJ2-1; v_gene: TRBV18; CDR3aa: CASSPGLAGDEQFF; CDR3nt: TGTGCCAGCTCACCGGGACTAGCGGGGGATGAGCAGTTCTTC
d_gene: .; abundance: many; j_gene: TRBJ1-1; v_gene: TRBV7-2; CDR3aa: CASSLSVGRNTEAFF; CDR3nt: TGTGCCAGCAGCTTATCGGTCGGGCGGAACACTGAAGCTTTCTTT
d_gene: .; abundance: .; j_gene: TRBJ2-5; v_gene: TRBV20-1; CDR3aa: CSARVPAVGETQYF; CDR3nt: TGCAGTGCTAGAGTCCCCGCGGTGGGGGAGACCCAGTACTTC
d_gene: TRBD1; abundance: many; j_gene: TRBJ1-4; v_gene: TRBV7-2; CDR3aa: CASSLDGTDEKLFF; CDR3nt: TGTGCCAGCAGCTTAGACGGGACAGATGAAAAACTGTTTTTT
d_gene: TRBD2; abundance: many; j_gene: TRBJ2-4; v_gene: TRBV20-1; CDR3aa: CSARLASGGNIQYF; CDR3nt: TGCAGTGCTAGGTTGGCTAGCGGGGGGAACATTCAGTACTTC
d_gene: TRBD1; abundance: few; j_gene: TRBJ1-5; v_gene: TRBV5-1; CDR3aa: CASSLGGQGSNQPQHF; CDR3nt: TGCGCCAGCAGCTTGGGCGGACAGGGAAGCAATCAGCCCCAGCATTTT
d_gene: .; abundance: many; j_gene: TRBJ1-1; v_gene: TRBV7-9; CDR3aa: CASSPGAAEAFF; CDR3nt: TGTGCCAGCAGCCCAGGGGCCGCTGAAGCTTTCTTT
d_gene: TRBD2; abundance: few; j_gene: TRBJ2-2; v_gene: TRBV27; CDR3aa: CASTEIAGRTGELFF; CDR3nt: TGTGCCAGCACCGAGATAGCGGGGCGGACCGGGGAGCTGTTTTTT
d_gene: TRBD2; abundance: many; j_gene: TRBJ2-3; v_gene: TRBV7-3; CDR3aa: CASSPTPVGGGSDTQYF; CDR3nt: TGTGCCAGCAGCCCTACACCCGTCGGGGGGGGCTCTGATACGCAGTATTTT
d_gene: .; abundance: many; j_gene: TRBJ2-3; v_gene: TRBV7-2; CDR3aa: CASSSQGQPDTQYF; CDR3nt: TGTGCCAGCAGCTCCCAGGGGCAGCCAGATACGCAGTATTTT
d_gene: .; abundance: many; j_gene: TRBJ2-5; v_gene: TRBV5-1; CDR3aa: CASAGGAGHAETQYF; CDR3nt: TGCGCCAGCGCGGGCGGGGCCGGGCATGCGGAGACCCAGTACTTC
d_gene: .; abundance: .; j_gene: TRBJ2-1; v_gene: TRBV5-5; CDR3aa: CASSPWVSYNEQFF; CDR3nt: TGTGCCAGCTCCCCATGGGTCTCATACAATGAGCAGTTCTTC
d_gene: .; abundance: .; j_gene: TRBJ1-1; v_gene: TRBV7-8; CDR3aa: CASSLLNQKEQNTEAFF; CDR3nt: TGTGCCAGCAGCCTCCTCAATCAAAAGGAGCAAAACACTGAAGCTTTCTTT
d_gene: .; abundance: many; j_gene: TRBJ2-3; v_gene: TRBV12-3/TRBV12-4; CDR3aa: CASSFGGLADTQYF; CDR3nt: TGTGCCAGCAGTTTCGGGGGCTTGGCAGATACGCAGTATTTT
d_gene: .; abundance: few; j_gene: TRBJ2-1; v_gene: TRBV12-3/TRBV12-4; CDR3aa: CASSGTGQFF; CDR3nt: TGTGCCAGCAGTGGGACTGGGCAGTTCTTC
d_gene: .; abundance: many; j_gene: TRBJ1-4; v_gene: TRBV5-1; CDR3aa: CASSLDPGESTNEKLFF; CDR3nt: TGCGCCAGCAGCTTGGATCCAGGGGAGTCGACTAATGAAAAACTGTTTTTT
d_gene: TRBD1; abundance: many; j_gene: TRBJ1-5; v_gene: TRBV5-5; CDR3aa: CASSLGDRGRQPQHF; CDR3nt: TGTGCCAGCAGCTTGGGGGACAGGGGACGGCAGCCCCAGCATTTT
d_gene: .; abundance: .; j_gene: TRBJ2-1; v_gene: TRBV5-4; CDR3aa: CASSLAPGLYNEQFF; CDR3nt: TGTGCCAGCAGCTTGGCGCCAGGACTCTACAATGAGCAGTTCTTC
d_gene: .; abundance: .; j_gene: TRBJ1-4; v_gene: TRBV18; CDR3aa: CASSGALGEKLFF; CDR3nt: TGTGCCAGCTCGGGGGCCCTCGGGGAAAAACTGTTTTTT
d_gene: .; abundance: .; j_gene: TRBJ2-2; v_gene: TRBV2; CDR3aa: CASSEILGSGELFF; CDR3nt: TGTGCCAGCAGTGAAATTTTGGGGTCCGGGGAGCTGTTTTTT
d_gene: .; abundance: .; j_gene: TRBJ2-4; v_gene: TRBV12-3/TRBV12-4; CDR3aa: CASSFGPKNIQYF; CDR3nt: TGTGCCAGCAGTTTTGGTCCCAAAAACATTCAGTACTTC
d_gene: .; abundance: .; j_gene: TRBJ1-6; v_gene: TRBV12-3/TRBV12-4; CDR3aa: CASRGRSSYNSPLHF; CDR3nt: TGTGCCAGCAGAGGCAGGAGCTCCTATAATTCACCCCTCCACTTT
d_gene: .; abundance: many; j_gene: TRBJ2-3; v_gene: TRBV3-1; CDR3aa: CASSQVVGTDTQYF; CDR3nt: TGTGCCAGCAGCCAAGTTGTGGGCACAGATACGCAGTATTTT
d_gene: .; abundance: .; j_gene: TRBJ1-5; v_gene: TRBV19; CDR3aa: CASSNQNQPQHF; CDR3nt: TGTGCCAGTAGTAATCAGAATCAGCCCCAGCATTTT
d_gene: .; abundance: many; j_gene: TRBJ1-1; v_gene: TRBV27; CDR3aa: CASSLYRANTEAFF; CDR3nt: TGTGCCAGCAGTTTATACAGGGCGAACACTGAAGCTTTCTTT